A single sample is the source of the 29 T cell receptor beta chains below, sequenced in a study of cytomegalovirus exposure and HLA in healthy donors. The PCR ran on 60 Vbeta and 13 Jbeta primers. The table came from immunoSEQ multiplex PCR; TCRdb's copy has only in-frame clones and leaves some out. Here the sample spans around 150,000 clones, about 82% being singletons. Sequencing was done on a sample of PBMCs. The receptors stem from a young man in good health.

This clone appeared a few times. The gene calls are TRBV6-6 and TRBJ1-5, with D tentatively TRBD1 (6 bases). The CDR3 is made up of 14 amino acids. Germline lookup yields CDR1 MNHNY and CDR2 SVGAGI (reference sequence). V was cut by 2 bases and J by 7 bases, with 12 bases left in between. As DNA, the CDR3 is TGTGCCAGCAGTTACGATGGACAGACCCAGCCCCAGCATTTT. It translates to CASSYDGQTQPQHF.

The chain is built from TRBV11-3 and TRBJ2-7, with 7 bases that match TRBD1. V shed 5 bases, J shed 5 bases, and the junction held 9 bases outside the gene matches. Germline V gene lookup returns CDR1 SGHNT and CDR2 YENEEA. The CDR3 extends over 14 amino acids. CDR3 protein: CASSPQDRPDEQYF. DNA for the CDR3: TGTGCCAGCAGCCCCCAGGACAGGCCCGACGAGCAGTACTTC.

The V gene is TRBV27, the J gene TRBJ2-7; TRBD1 matches 7 bases. The CDR3 is made up of 13 amino acids. The V and J ends lost 6 bases and 4 bases, in that order; junction bases with no gene match: 6. Germline V CDR1 and CDR2: MNHEY, SMNVEV (reference sequence). The CDR3 is CASSPRQGYEQYF. The CDR3 DNA sequence: TGTGCCAGCAGCCCGAGACAGGGTTACGAGCAGTACTTC.

Remarks on this clone: A read error may account for a junction end that differs from germline. This chain uses TRBV7-9 with TRBJ2-7, with D maybe TRBD2 (6 bases). Germline-derived CDR1 and CDR2 are SEHNR and FQNEAQ (reference sequence). The CDR3 has 15 residues. For the CDR3, the DNA is TGTTCCAGCAGCTTAGCGGCTAGCGCGCTCTACGAGCAGTACTTC. It specifies CSSSLAASALYEQYF. The variable domain in full, completed from reference TRBV7-9 and TRBJ2-7, reads DTGVSQNPRHKITKRGQNVTFRCDPISEHNRLYWYRQTLGQGPEFLTYFQNEAQLEKSRLLSDRFSAERPKGSFSTLEIQRTEQGDSAMYLCSSSLAASALYEQYFGPGTRLTVT.

The gene calls are TRBV5-6 and TRBJ1-4; 9 bases match TRBD1. V lost 1 base to trimming and J lost 3 bases; unmatched junction nucleotides: 4. Germline V gene lookup returns CDR1 SGHDT and CDR2 YYEEEE. This CDR3 comprises 16 residues. CDR3 amino acids: CASSLSGQGPNEKLFF. Written as DNA, the CDR3 is TGTGCCAGCAGCTTGTCGGGACAGGGACCTAATGAAAAACTGTTTTTT.

The genes are TRBV28 and TRBJ1-1; D remains ambiguous. With 3 bases removed from V and 1 base from J, the gap between germline ends came to 15 bases. Germline loops: CDR1 MDHEN, CDR2 SYDVKM. The CDR3 runs 16 residues. CDR3 sequence: CASSFFAWRRNTEAFF. The CDR3 DNA is TGTGCCAGCAGTTTTTTCGCTTGGCGGAGGAACACTGAAGCTTTCTTT. Combining the CDR3 with reference TRBV28 and TRBJ1-1 gives the whole variable domain DVKVTQSSRYLVKRTGEKVFLECVQDMDHENMFWYRQDPGLGLRLIYFSYDVKMKEKGDIPEGYSVSREKKERFSLILESASTNQTSMYLCASSFFAWRRNTEAFFGQGTRLTVV.

About this clone itself: Other DNA sequences from this sample encode an identical CDR3 as well. J is TRBJ2-7 and V is TRBV6-5, with D tentatively TRBD1 (6 bases). Germline V lookup: CDR1 MNHEY, CDR2 SVGAGI. The CDR3 totals 14 residues. The V end was cut by 0 bases, the J end by 1 base, with 7 bases between. The CDR3 DNA follows: TGTGCCAGCAGTTACTCGAGGGGGTCCTACGAGCAGTACTTC. Amino acid sequence: CASSYSRGSYEQYF.

The CDR3 coding sequence is TGTGCCAGCAGCTCCTCAGGGGGCATGAGCACCGGGGAGCTGTTTTTT. This encodes CASSSSGGMSTGELFF. The J gene is TRBJ2-2, the V gene TRBV7-9; 8 nucleotides line up with TRBD1. Germline V gene sequence: CDR1 SEHNR, CDR2 FQNEAQ (reference sequence). CDR3 length: 16 residues. After removal of 4 bases from V and 4 bases from J, the junction contained 8 bases not matched to a gene.

The chain carries TRBV7-3 and TRBJ2-3; 7 nucleotides line up with TRBD1. In germline, CDR1 is SGHTA, CDR2 FQGTGA. Trimming removed 5 bases from V and 1 base from J; junction bases left unmatched: 3. The CDR3 extends over 14 amino acids. The CDR3 nucleotides are TGTGCCAGCAGCGGCACAGGGGGCACAGATACGCAGTATTTT. Translated: CASSGTGGTDTQYF.

The gene calls are TRBV7-9 and TRBJ1-1; 8 bases align to TRBD1. Germline CDR1 reads SEHNR; CDR2 reads FQNEAQ (reference sequence). This CDR3 has 12 amino acids. CDR3 coding DNA: TGTTCCGGAGGGACAGGAAACACTGAAGCTTTCTTT. It encodes CSGGTGNTEAFF.

This clone was counted a single time. The chain carries TRBV5-4 and TRBJ2-2; 7 positions agree with TRBD2. The CDR3 has 17 residues. The V gene's germline CDR1 is SGHNT and CDR2 YYREEE (reference sequence). The junction had 10 bases not matched to a gene; V was cut back by 4 bases and J by 1 base. This CDR3 is CASSPTQRGRNTGELFF. CDR3 DNA: TGTGCCAGCAGCCCCACCCAGCGGGGTCGGAACACCGGGGAGCTGTTTTTT. Full variable domain (rest looked up from reference TRBV5-4 and TRBJ2-2): ETGVTQSPTHLIKTRGQQVTLRCSSQSGHNTVSWYQQALGQGPQFIFQYYREEENGRGNFPPRFSGLQFPNYSSELNVNALELDDSALYLCASSPTQRGRNTGELFFGEGSRLTVL.

The rearrangement uses TRBV7-9 and TRBJ2-6; 10 bases fit TRBD2. The CDR3 sequence is 19 residues long. V lost 5 bases and J lost 0; bases outside the gene matches: 10. Germline V gene data show CDR1 as SEHNR and CDR2 as FQNEAQ (reference sequence). CDR3 DNA sequence: TGTGCCAGCAGCCGAACCGGGAGCGGGAGGGCCTCTGGGGCCAACGTCCTGACTTTC. Encoded protein: CASSRTGSGRASGANVLTF.

The chain recombines TRBV5-1 with TRBJ2-2, with D unclear. This CDR3 comprises 13 residues. Trimming took off 0 bases at V and 7 bases at J, with 7 bases between the two ends. Germline CDR1 reads SGHRS; CDR2 reads YFSETQ. The CDR3 sequence is CASSLAGGGELFF. In DNA form, the CDR3 reads TGCGCCAGCAGCTTGGCCGGCGGCGGGGAGCTGTTTTTT.

In this sample, this clone turned up once. This chain connects TRBV7-2 to TRBJ2-7, with 7 bases aligning to TRBD1. The germline CDR1 and CDR2 sequences are SGHTA and FQGNSA. There are 15 residues in the CDR3. J gave up 1 base and V 0 bases, and 3 bases lay outside the gene matches. CDR3 residues: CASSLAGGASYEQYF. The CDR3, as DNA: TGTGCCAGCAGCTTAGCAGGGGGCGCGTCCTACGAGCAGTACTTC.

The chain is built from TRBV5-1 and TRBJ1-1, with 7 bases matching TRBD1. After removal of 2 bases from V and 3 bases from J, the junction contained 7 bases not matched to a gene. Germline loops: CDR1 SGHRS, CDR2 YFSETQ. This CDR3 comprises 15 residues. The CDR3 bases are TGCGCCAGCAGCTTACAGGGGTCAGGGGACACTGAAGCTTTCTTT. It encodes CASSLQGSGDTEAFF.

The rearrangement joins TRBV29-1 to TRBJ2-1; 9 nucleotides line up with TRBD1. The length of the CDR3 is 15 residues. Germline V gene data show CDR1 as SQVTM and CDR2 as ANQGSEA. With V trimmed by 3 bases and J by 7 bases, 10 bases remained unmatched. This CDR3 is CSVENRDRGYNEQFF. CDR3 nucleotide sequence: TGCAGCGTTGAGAATCGTGACAGGGGGTATAATGAGCAGTTCTTC.

This clone has just one count. The rearrangement links TRBV19 to TRBJ2-7; the D gene is possibly TRBD2 (6 bases). Germline V gene lookup returns CDR1 LNHDA and CDR2 SQIVND (reference sequence). Trimming left V 5 bases short and J 0 bases short, with 14 bases between. The CDR3 loop spans 15 amino acids. The CDR3 is CASSPSSVASYEQYF. The CDR3 DNA follows: TGTGCCAGTAGTCCATCTAGCGTTGCCTCCTACGAGCAGTACTTC.

The chain employs TRBV14 and TRBJ2-1, with 7 bases identical to TRBD2. The CDR3 covers 15 residues. Germline V gene data show CDR1 as SGHDN and CDR2 as FVKESK. With V trimmed by 0 bases and J by 7 bases, 6 bases remained unmatched. Written as DNA, the CDR3 is TGTGCCAGCAGCCAAGAACCAGCGGGATTAAATGAGCAGTTCTTC. Translating gives CASSQEPAGLNEQFF.

This clone was picked up a small number of times. The genes are TRBV5-6 and TRBJ1-1, with no clear D. From germline, CDR1 is SGHDT and CDR2 YYEEEE. The CDR3 runs to 15 residues. V lost 1 base and J lost 3, with 13 bases in between. The CDR3 nucleotides read TGTGCCAGCAGCTTGACCGGGAGAGGGTACACTGAAGCTTTCTTT. Protein: CASSLTGRGYTEAFF.

The V gene is TRBV29-1, the J gene TRBJ2-1, with TRBD1 matching 9 bases. The CDR3 has 13 amino acids. Trimming removed 6 bases from V and 6 bases from J; junction bases left unmatched: 6. Germline CDR1 and CDR2: SQVTM and ANQGSEA. This CDR3 is CSVRWTGVNEQFF. CDR3 nucleotide sequence: TGCAGCGTCCGCTGGACAGGGGTCAATGAGCAGTTCTTC.

The rearrangement uses TRBV5-1 and TRBJ2-5; D unclear. V was cut by 0 bases and J by 1 base, with 10 bases left in between. The CDR3 loop spans 15 amino acids. Germline loops: CDR1 SGHRS, CDR2 YFSETQ. The CDR3 nucleotides are TGCGCCAGCAGCTTGGATGGGCACAGCCAAGAGACCCAGTACTTC. Encoded protein: CASSLDGHSQETQYF.

CDR3 sequence: CASSLGLAGLNTGELFF. The DNA of the CDR3 is TGCGCCAGCAGCTTGGGGCTAGCGGGACTGAACACCGGGGAGCTGTTTTTT. The chain has TRBV5-1 and TRBJ2-2, with 9 positions matching TRBD2. J was trimmed by 1 base and V by 0 bases; bases with no gene match: 4. In germline, CDR1 is SGHRS, CDR2 YFSETQ. The CDR3 has 17 residues.

The J gene is TRBJ2-5, the V gene TRBV7-8; tentatively, D is TRBD2 (5 bases). The J call may not be correct, given that the DNA end is closer to TRBJ2-7. This CDR3 region has 15 residues. Germline V lookup: CDR1 SGHVS, CDR2 FQNEAQ. The CDR3 DNA follows: TGTGCCAGCAGCTCGAGGGAACGGAGCTCCTACGAGCAGTACTTC. Translated: CASSSRERSSYEQYF.

This clone was detected a few times. This chain joins TRBV7-6 and TRBJ2-1; D is undetermined. The CDR3 runs 14 residues. Germline loops: CDR1 SGHVS, CDR2 FNYEAQ. The V end lost 5 bases, the J end lost 0 bases, and 8 bases lay between the germline ends. Written as DNA, the CDR3 is TGTGCCAGCAGCCCCCCCGGCTCCTACAATGAGCAGTTCTTC. Its translation: CASSPPGSYNEQFF.

This clone was detected a few times. The V call is TRBV4-2, the J call TRBJ2-1, with D possibly matching TRBD2 (6 bases). Germline CDR1 and CDR2: LGHNA and YNFKEQ. The CDR3 length is 13 residues. Trimming shortened V by 1 base and J by 8 bases, and 9 bases separated the two germline ends. The CDR3 sequence: CASSQAGGYEQFF. CDR3 nucleotide sequence: TGTGCCAGCAGCCAAGCCGGGGGATATGAGCAGTTCTTC.

The chain joins TRBV7-9 to TRBJ2-7; 10 nucleotides line up with TRBD2. The CDR3 length is 15 residues. CDR1 is SEHNR and CDR2 is FQNEAQ in the germline V gene (reference sequence). Trimming removed 5 bases from V and 0 bases from J; junction bases left unmatched: 4. Here the CDR3 reads CASSQGLAISYEQYF. CDR3 sequence (DNA): TGTGCCAGCAGCCAGGGACTAGCGATCTCCTACGAGCAGTACTTC.

The chain couples TRBV5-1 to TRBJ2-7; 13 nucleotides agree with TRBD2. Germline V lookup: CDR1 SGHRS, CDR2 YFSETQ. J was trimmed by 7 bases and V by 3 bases; bases with no gene match: 4. CDR3 length equals 14 residues. DNA for the CDR3: TGCGCCAGCAGCTCCGGGACTAGCGGGGTGGAGCAGTACTTC. This sequence encodes CASSSGTSGVEQYF.

This chain uses TRBV30 with TRBJ2-7; 9 bases align to TRBD2. Germline loops: CDR1 GTSNPN, CDR2 SVGIG (reference sequence). This CDR3 is built from 14 residues. V lost 0 bases, J lost 0 bases, and 0 bases stayed unmatched. CDR3 region: CAWSVSGGSYEQYF. DNA for the CDR3: TGTGCCTGGAGTGTTAGCGGGGGCTCCTACGAGCAGTACTTC.

The CDR3 spells CASSPDSGGGELFF. The CDR3 nucleotides read TGCGCCAGCAGCCCAGATTCGGGGGGCGGGGAGCTGTTTTTT. The chain uses TRBV5-1 and TRBJ2-2; TRBD2 matches at 7 bases. V dropped 4 bases and J dropped 7; count of bases not matched to a gene: 7. The CDR3 has 14 amino acids. The V gene's germline CDR1 is SGHRS and CDR2 YFSETQ.